Listed here is a single T cell receptor (beta chain). The data stem from a study of blood T cell repertoires in COVID-19. Study-wide background: T cells, B-cell-depleted T cells, or PBMCs supplied cDNA or gDNA.

In the authors' methods: Amplified reference gene primers provided the basis for estimating nucleated cell counts. This table comes from immunoSEQ multiplex PCR, and its TCRdb copy is limited to in-frame clones, with some not included. D and trimming come from the DNA, and the V and J calls and clone size come from that table. The sample has some 260,000 clones, roughly 84% seen once. The J segment lost 8 bases and the V segment lost 6 bases, leaving 8 bases of the junction unmatched. This CDR3 region has 15 residues. Germline V CDR1 and CDR2: SGHRS, YFSETQ. Sequenced: peripheral blood. This TCR came from a woman between 18 and 29 years old with acute or convalescent COVID-19. V usage is TRBV5-1 and J usage is TRBJ1-4, with 12 bases fitting TRBD1. DNA for the CDR3: TGCGCCAGCACTCTTTCCGGGACAGGGGGCGAAAAACTGTTTTTT. Amino acid sequence: CASTLSGTGGEKLFF.